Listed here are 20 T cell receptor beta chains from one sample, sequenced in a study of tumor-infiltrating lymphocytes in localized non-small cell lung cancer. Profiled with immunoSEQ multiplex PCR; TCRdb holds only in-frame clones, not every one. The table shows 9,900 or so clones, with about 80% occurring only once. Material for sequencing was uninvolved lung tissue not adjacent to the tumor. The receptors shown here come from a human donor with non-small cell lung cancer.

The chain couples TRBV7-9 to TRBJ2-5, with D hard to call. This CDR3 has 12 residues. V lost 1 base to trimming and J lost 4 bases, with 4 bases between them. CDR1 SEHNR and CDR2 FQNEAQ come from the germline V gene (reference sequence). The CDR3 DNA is TGTGCCAGCAGCTTAGACGGAGAGACCCAGTACTTC. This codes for CASSLDGETQYF.

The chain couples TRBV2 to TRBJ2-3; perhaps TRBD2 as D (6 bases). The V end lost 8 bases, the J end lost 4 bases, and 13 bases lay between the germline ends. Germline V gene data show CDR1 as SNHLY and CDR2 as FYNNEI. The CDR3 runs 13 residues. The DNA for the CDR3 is TGTGCCAGCGGCGGGGCCGCCTCAGATACGCAGTATTTT. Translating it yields CASGGAASDTQYF.

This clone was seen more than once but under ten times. The CDR3 DNA follows: TGTGCCAGCTCACCACTTCCCGGGCAGGGAACGCTCGGAAACACCATATATTTT. It encodes CASSPLPGQGTLGNTIYF. The V gene is TRBV18, the J gene TRBJ1-3, with TRBD1 as a possible D gene (5 bases). V was clipped by 1 base and J by 4 bases, with 20 bases between them. The CDR3 loop spans 18 amino acids. Germline assignment: CDR1 KGHSH and CDR2 LQKENI.

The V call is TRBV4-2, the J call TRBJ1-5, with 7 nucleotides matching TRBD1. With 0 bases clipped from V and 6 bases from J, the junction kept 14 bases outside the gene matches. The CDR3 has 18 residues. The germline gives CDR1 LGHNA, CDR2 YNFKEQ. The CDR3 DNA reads TGTGCCAGCAGCCAAGAGAATCCTGACAGGGTATTTAGTCAGCCCCAGCATTTT. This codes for CASSQENPDRVFSQPQHF.

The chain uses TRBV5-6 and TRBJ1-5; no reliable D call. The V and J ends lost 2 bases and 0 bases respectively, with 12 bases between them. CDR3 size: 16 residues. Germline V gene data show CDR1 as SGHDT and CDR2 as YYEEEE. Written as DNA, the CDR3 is TGTGCCAGCAGCTTCCAAGGACCCTATAGCAATCAGCCCCAGCATTTT. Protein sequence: CASSFQGPYSNQPQHF.

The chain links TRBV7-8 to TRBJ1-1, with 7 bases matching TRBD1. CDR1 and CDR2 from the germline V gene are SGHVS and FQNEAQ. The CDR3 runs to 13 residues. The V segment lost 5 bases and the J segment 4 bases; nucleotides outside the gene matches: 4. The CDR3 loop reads CASSRTGGTEAFF. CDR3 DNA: TGTGCCAGCAGCCGGACAGGAGGCACTGAAGCTTTCTTT. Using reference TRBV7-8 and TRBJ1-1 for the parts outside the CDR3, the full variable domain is GAGVSQSPRYKVAKRGQDVALRCDPISGHVSLFWYQQALGQGPEFLTYFQNEAQLDKSGLPSDRFFAERPEGSVSTLKIQRTQQEDSAVYLCASSRTGGTEAFFGQGTRLTVV.

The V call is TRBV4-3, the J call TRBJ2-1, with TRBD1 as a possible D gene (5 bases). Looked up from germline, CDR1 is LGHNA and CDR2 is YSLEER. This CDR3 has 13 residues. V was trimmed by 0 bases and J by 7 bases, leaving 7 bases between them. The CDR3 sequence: CASSQEPGNEQFF. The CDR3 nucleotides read TGCGCCAGCAGCCAAGAGCCAGGGAATGAGCAGTTCTTC.

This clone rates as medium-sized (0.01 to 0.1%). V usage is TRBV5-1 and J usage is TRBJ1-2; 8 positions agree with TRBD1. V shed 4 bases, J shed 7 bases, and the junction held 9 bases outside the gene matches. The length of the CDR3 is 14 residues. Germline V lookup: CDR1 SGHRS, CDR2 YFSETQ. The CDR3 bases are TGCGCCAGCAGCCTAGGGCAGGGGGCGCGTGGCTACACCTTC. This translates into CASSLGQGARGYTF.

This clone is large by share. The CDR3 loop reads CASRRGTGPYEQYF. The CDR3, as DNA: TGTGCCAGCAGAAGGGGGACAGGTCCCTACGAGCAGTACTTC. The chain combines TRBV6-6 with TRBJ2-7; TRBD1 aligns across 8 bases. CDR1 is MNHNY and CDR2 is SVGAGI in the germline V gene (reference sequence). CDR3 size: 14 residues. V lost 6 bases and J lost 2; bases outside the gene matches: 6.

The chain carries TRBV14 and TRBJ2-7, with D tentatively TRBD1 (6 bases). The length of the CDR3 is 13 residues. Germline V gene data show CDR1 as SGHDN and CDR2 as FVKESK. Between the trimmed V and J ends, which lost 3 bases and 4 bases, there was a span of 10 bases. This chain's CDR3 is CASSQGAKYEQYF. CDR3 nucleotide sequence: TGTGCCAGCAGCCAGGGGGCGAAATACGAGCAGTACTTC.

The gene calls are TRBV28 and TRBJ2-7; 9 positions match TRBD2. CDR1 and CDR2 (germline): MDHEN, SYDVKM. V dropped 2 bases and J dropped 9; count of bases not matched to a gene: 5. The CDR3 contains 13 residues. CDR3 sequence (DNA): TGTGCCAGCAGTTTAGCGGGAGGGCCGGGGCAGTACTTC. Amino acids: CASSLAGGPGQYF.

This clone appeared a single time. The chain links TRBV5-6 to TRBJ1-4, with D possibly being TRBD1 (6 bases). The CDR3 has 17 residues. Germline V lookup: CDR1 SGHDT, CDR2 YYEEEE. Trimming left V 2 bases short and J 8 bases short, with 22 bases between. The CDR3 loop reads CASSFGDRLLSREKLFF. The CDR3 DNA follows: TGTGCCAGCAGCTTCGGAGACAGGCTTCTTTCTAGGGAAAAACTGTTTTTT.

As DNA, the CDR3 is TGTGCCAGCAGAGCTACTAGCGGGAGGAGGTACGAGCAGTACTTC. Its translation is CASRATSGRRYEQYF. The V gene is TRBV2, the J gene TRBJ2-7; 12 bases line up with TRBD2. The CDR3 has 15 residues. J lost 4 bases, V lost 6 bases, and 7 bases had no gene match. Per the germline V gene, CDR1 is SNHLY and CDR2 is FYNNEI.

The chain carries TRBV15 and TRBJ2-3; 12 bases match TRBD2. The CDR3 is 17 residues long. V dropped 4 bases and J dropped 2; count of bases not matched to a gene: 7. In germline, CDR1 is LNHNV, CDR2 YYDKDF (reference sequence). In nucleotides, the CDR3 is TGTGCCACCAGCATGGGAGGACTAGCGGGGCACACAGATACGCAGTATTTT. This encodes CATSMGGLAGHTDTQYF.

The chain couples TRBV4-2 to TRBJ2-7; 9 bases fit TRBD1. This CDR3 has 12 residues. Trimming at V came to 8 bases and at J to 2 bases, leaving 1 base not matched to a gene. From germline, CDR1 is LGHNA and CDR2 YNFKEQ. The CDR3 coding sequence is TGTGCCAGCGGACAGGGGACCTACGAGCAGTACTTC. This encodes CASGQGTYEQYF.

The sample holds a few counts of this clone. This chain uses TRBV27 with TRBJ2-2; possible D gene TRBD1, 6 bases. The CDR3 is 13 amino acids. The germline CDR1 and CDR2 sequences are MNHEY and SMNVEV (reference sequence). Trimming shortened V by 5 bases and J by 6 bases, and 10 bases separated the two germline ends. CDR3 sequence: CASSPQGSGELFF. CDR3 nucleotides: TGTGCCAGCAGTCCACAGGGATCCGGGGAGCTGTTTTTT.

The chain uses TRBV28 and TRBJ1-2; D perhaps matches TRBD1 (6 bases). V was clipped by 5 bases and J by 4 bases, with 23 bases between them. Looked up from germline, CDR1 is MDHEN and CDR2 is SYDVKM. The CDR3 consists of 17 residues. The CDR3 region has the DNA TGTGCCAGCAGTCGACCATACAGGGATAAAGGCAGCTATGGCTACACCTTC. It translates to CASSRPYRDKGSYGYTF.

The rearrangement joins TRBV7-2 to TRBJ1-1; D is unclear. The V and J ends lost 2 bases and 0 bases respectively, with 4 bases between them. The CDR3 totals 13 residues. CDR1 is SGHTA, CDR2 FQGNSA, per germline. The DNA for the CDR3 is TGTGCCAGCAGCTTAACTATGAACACTGAAGCTTTCTTT. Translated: CASSLTMNTEAFF.

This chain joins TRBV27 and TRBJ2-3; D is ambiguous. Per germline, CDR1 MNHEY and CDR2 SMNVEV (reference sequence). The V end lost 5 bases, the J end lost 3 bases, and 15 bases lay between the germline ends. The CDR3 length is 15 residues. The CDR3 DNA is TGTGCCAGCAGTCTACTGAGGACCAATACAGATACGCAGTATTTT. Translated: CASSLLRTNTDTQYF.

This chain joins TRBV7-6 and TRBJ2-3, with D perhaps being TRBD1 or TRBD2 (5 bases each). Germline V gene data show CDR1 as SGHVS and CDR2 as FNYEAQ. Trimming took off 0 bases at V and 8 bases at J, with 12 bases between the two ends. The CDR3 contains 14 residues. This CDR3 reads CASSLAHGTVTQYF. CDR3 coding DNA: TGTGCCAGCAGCTTAGCGCATGGGACCGTTACGCAGTATTTT.